Presented here are 18 T cell receptor beta chains from one specimen sequenced in a study of blood T cell repertoires in COVID-19. The method was immunoSEQ multiplex PCR; TCRdb's version includes in-frame clones alone and lacks a portion of them. This sample has fewer than 300,000 clones, with over 75% found just once. Sequencing was performed on PBMCs or T cells enriched from blood (not recorded which). The receptors derive from a woman younger than 45 who had recovered from COVID-19.

V usage is TRBV7-9 and J usage is TRBJ1-5; 10 nucleotides agree with TRBD1. In germline, CDR1 is SEHNR, CDR2 FQNEAQ (reference sequence). The CDR3 has 14 amino acids. J gave up 6 bases and V 4 bases, and 3 bases lay outside the gene matches. In nucleotides, the CDR3 is TGTGCCAGCAGCTCCGGGACAGGGGTTCAGCCCCAGCATTTT. The encoded protein is CASSSGTGVQPQHF.

This rearrangement joins TRBV11-3 to TRBJ2-3, with D tentatively TRBD1 (6 bases). V dropped 3 bases and J dropped 3 bases, with 13 bases sitting between them. The CDR3 has 15 residues. Germline V gene data show CDR1 as SGHNT and CDR2 as YENEEA. The CDR3 loop reads CASSFSSQGTDTQYF. The DNA for the CDR3 is TGTGCCAGCAGCTTTTCGTCGCAGGGGACAGATACGCAGTATTTT.

This clone appeared a single time. The chain is built from TRBV5-6 and TRBJ2-1; 13 nucleotides match TRBD2. V lost 0 bases, J lost 7 bases, and 10 bases stayed unmatched. From germline, CDR1 is SGHDT and CDR2 YYEEEE. CDR3 length: 18 residues. CDR3 in DNA: TGTGCCAGCAGCTTGGTGGCGACTAGCGGGAGGAAAGATAATGAGCAGTTCTTC. This gives the protein CASSLVATSGRKDNEQFF. Full variable domain (outside the CDR3, taken from reference TRBV5-6 and TRBJ2-1): DAGVTQSPTHLIKTRGQQVTLRCSPKSGHDTVSWYQQALGQGPQFIFQYYEEEERQRGNFPDRFSGHQFPNYSSELNVNALLLGDSALYLCASSLVATSGRKDNEQFFGPGTRLTVL.

The V and J genes are TRBV3-1 (or the pseudogene TRBV3-2) and TRBJ2-1, with 8 bases fitting TRBD2. CDR3 size: 20 residues. The trim removed 4 bases at V and 0 bases at J, leaving 17 bases unmatched. In germline, CDR1 is LGHDT, CDR2 YNNKEL (reference sequence). Here the CDR3 reads CASSPRSAGDLKSSYNEQFF. CDR3 DNA sequence: TGTGCCAGCAGCCCACGGTCAGCGGGAGACCTCAAGAGCTCCTACAATGAGCAGTTCTTC.

This clone showed up just once. The V and J genes are TRBV21-1 and TRBJ1-2; no DNA check was done on the table's D call, TRBD1. TRBV21-1 is classified as a pseudogene. CDR3 length: 16 residues. The CDR3 loop reads CASSIDRDIANYGYTF. CDR3 DNA: TGTGCCAGCAGCATCGACCGGGACATAGCTAACTATGGCTACACCTTC.

This sequence joins TRBV6-1 and TRBJ2-1; 9 bases align to TRBD2. The CDR3 totals 14 residues. With 4 bases clipped from V and 3 bases from J, the junction kept 1 base outside the gene matches. CDR1 MNHNS and CDR2 SASEGT come from the germline V gene. The CDR3 sequence is CASSAAGGYNEQFF. The CDR3 region has the DNA TGTGCCAGCAGTGCAGCGGGAGGCTACAATGAGCAGTTCTTC.

The V gene is TRBV3-1 (or the pseudogene TRBV3-2), the J gene TRBJ2-3; possibly TRBD2 for D (7 bases). V lost 10 bases to trimming and J lost 3 bases, with 20 bases between them. The CDR3 has 15 amino acids. Germline values: CDR1 LGHDT, CDR2 YNNKEL (reference sequence). The CDR3 sequence is CATTLAGAGTDTQYF. The CDR3 DNA follows: TGTGCCACAACCTTGGCGGGGGCCGGAACAGATACGCAGTATTTT.

The V and J genes are TRBV7-9 and TRBJ2-4, with D perhaps TRBD2 (5 bases). Trimming took off 1 base at V and 7 bases at J, with 11 bases between the two ends. The CDR3 consists of 14 residues. Germline V gives CDR1 SEHNR, CDR2 FQNEAQ (reference sequence). CDR3 sequence: CASSLVEANNIQYF. CDR3 DNA: TGTGCCAGCAGCTTAGTGGAGGCAAACAACATTCAGTACTTC. The variable domain in full, with the rest retrieved from reference TRBV7-9 and TRBJ2-4, is DTGVSQNPRHKITKRGQNVTFRCDPISEHNRLYWYRQTLGQGPEFLTYFQNEAQLEKSRLLSDRFSAERPKGSFSTLEIQRTEQGDSAMYLCASSLVEANNIQYFGAGTRLSVL.

The chain combines TRBV19 with TRBJ2-7; 7 bases align to TRBD1. Germline V gene data show CDR1 as LNHDA and CDR2 as SQIVND (reference sequence). The CDR3 covers 13 residues. V lost 6 bases and J lost 7; bases outside the gene matches: 9. The CDR3 coding sequence is TGTGCCAGTAGCGACAGGGTATCAGAGGAGCAGTACTTC. It encodes CASSDRVSEEQYF.

Concerning this clone itself: Other DNA sequences from this sample encode an identical CDR3 as well. The chain combines TRBV6-5 with TRBJ1-1; D remains unclear. The CDR3 totals 14 residues. V was clipped by 0 bases and J by 1 base, with 6 bases between them. Germline values: CDR1 MNHEY, CDR2 SVGAGI. The CDR3 loop is CASSYSRGNTEAFF. In nucleotides, the CDR3 is TGTGCCAGCAGTTACTCTCGGGGGAACACTGAAGCTTTCTTT.

This clone was detected many times. This rearrangement joins TRBV14 to TRBJ2-3; D is ambiguous. In germline, CDR1 is SGHDN, CDR2 FVKESK. Trimming stripped 5 bases from V and 2 bases from J, with 5 bases between. The CDR3 is 12 amino acids. As DNA, the CDR3 is TGTGCCAGCAGCTACAACACAGATACGCAGTATTTT. This encodes CASSYNTDTQYF.

V gene TRBV19 combines with J gene TRBJ1-1; D gene ambiguous. Trimming pared 3 bases from V and 6 bases from J, leaving 11 bases between. The CDR3 extends over 13 amino acids. Germline V gene sequence: CDR1 LNHDA, CDR2 SQIVND (reference sequence). The CDR3 nucleotides are TGTGCCAGTAGTATTGGAGGATCTGCTGAAGCTTTCTTT. It translates to CASSIGGSAEAFF.

The V gene is TRBV6-5, the J gene TRBJ1-6; D might be TRBD1 (5 bases). The ends were cut back, 5 bases at V and 10 bases at J, with 15 bases in the middle. Germline V lookup: CDR1 MNHEY, CDR2 SVGAGI. This CDR3 has 14 amino acids. The CDR3: CASSRGREGSPLHF. The CDR3 DNA reads as TGTGCCAGCAGTCGCGGCAGGGAAGGCTCACCCCTCCACTTT.

As DNA, the CDR3 is TGTGCCACCAGCAGAGACATGACAGGGGACCTCTCTGGAAACACCATATATTTT. Translation: CATSRDMTGDLSGNTIYF. This sequence joins TRBV15 and TRBJ1-3; 8 bases are shared with TRBD1. The J segment lost 0 bases and the V segment lost 0 bases, leaving 7 bases of the junction unmatched. The length of the CDR3 is 18 residues. The germline CDR1 and CDR2 sequences are LNHNV and YYDKDF (reference sequence).

This chain's CDR3 is CASSEGDSSNEKLFF. The DNA for the CDR3 is TGTGCCAGCAGTGAAGGGGACAGCTCTAATGAAAAACTGTTTTTT. The chain has TRBV2 and TRBJ1-4; 7 nucleotides align to TRBD1. The CDR3 covers 15 residues. V trimming: 1 base; J trimming: 3 bases; junction bases outside the gene matches: 2. CDR1 is SNHLY, CDR2 FYNNEI, per germline.

The J gene is TRBJ1-1, the V gene TRBV5-4; possibly TRBD1 for D (5 bases). V dropped 0 bases and J dropped 0 bases, with 12 bases sitting between them. The CDR3 is 16 amino acids. Per germline, CDR1 SGHNT and CDR2 YYREEE (reference sequence). The CDR3 protein is CASSLEGRGMNTEAFF. Here the CDR3 DNA reads TGTGCCAGCAGCTTGGAAGGGAGGGGCATGAACACTGAAGCTTTCTTT.

The V call is TRBV2, the J call TRBJ1-4; 8 bases are shared with TRBD1. The CDR3 runs 15 residues. CDR1 is SNHLY and CDR2 is FYNNEI in the germline V gene. After removal of 6 bases from V and 3 bases from J, the junction contained 6 bases not matched to a gene. As DNA, the CDR3 is TGTGCCAGCAGGAGACGGGACAGGTCTAATGAAAAACTGTTTTTT. It specifies CASRRRDRSNEKLFF.

This clone was seen once. The rearrangement uses TRBV28 and TRBJ1-1; TRBD1 matches at 7 bases. The CDR3 is 13 residues long. After removal of 3 bases from V and 7 bases from J, the junction contained 5 bases not matched to a gene. Germline V gene lookup returns CDR1 MDHEN and CDR2 SYDVKM. The CDR3 protein is CASSFDRAFEAFF. For the CDR3, the DNA is TGTGCCAGCAGTTTCGACAGGGCTTTTGAAGCTTTCTTT. Complete variable domain (other parts from reference TRBV28 and TRBJ1-1): DVKVTQSSRYLVKRTGEKVFLECVQDMDHENMFWYRQDPGLGLRLIYFSYDVKMKEKGDIPEGYSVSREKKERFSLILESASTNQTSMYLCASSFDRAFEAFFGQGTRLTVV.